A selection of T cell receptor beta chains follows, all from one sample in a study of regulatory T cells in long-lasting Graves disease. TCRdb passed the multiplex PCR reads through MiXCR, listing each CDR3 protein once. The sample shows a few hundred thousand distinct CDR3 sequences, just over 20% of them seen only once. Specimen: peripheral blood mononuclear cells (PBMCs), collected at new diagnosis, from a patient treated with antithyroid drugs. The receptors originated from a female donor with Graves disease. The CDR3 runs from the conserved cysteine through the conserved F or W. D genes are given only for firm matches. The size field is filled for only some rows; it gives once, few, many or a size class.

D gene,V gene,J gene,clone size,CDR3 protein,CDR3 DNA
NA,TRBV2,TRBJ1-5,many,CASSLGSPNQPQHF,TGTGCCAGCAGCCTTGGGAGTCCAAATCAGCCCCAGCATTTT
NA,TRBV4-3,TRBJ2-1,many,CASSQVGGPGASEQFF,TGCGCCAGCAGCCAAGTTGGGGGCCCGGGGGCCAGCGAGCAGTTCTTC
NA,TRBV24-1,TRBJ2-3,few,CATSDTFRLTDTQYF,TGTGCCACCAGTGATACATTCAGACTCACAGATACGCAGTATTTT
TRBD2,TRBV7-2,TRBJ2-1,NA,CASSSRTSGYNEQFF,TGTGCCAGCAGCTCTAGGACTAGCGGGTACAATGAGCAGTTCTTC
TRBD1,TRBV7-2,TRBJ2-5,NA,CASSLGVGQGILETQYF,TGTGCCAGCAGCTTAGGGGTTGGACAGGGGATCCTCGAGACCCAGTACTTC
NA,TRBV7-3,TRBJ2-5,few,CASSLSGAVSETQYF,TGTGCCAGCAGCTTAAGCGGGGCGGTCTCAGAGACCCAGTACTTC
NA,TRBV2,TRBJ2-2,many,CASRISERFTGELFF,TGTGCCAGCAGGATTTCGGAGAGGTTCACCGGGGAGCTGTTTTTT
NA,TRBV5-1,TRBJ2-3,many,CASSSRRGTDTQYF,TGCGCCAGCAGCTCTCGGAGGGGAACAGATACGCAGTATTTT
TRBD2,TRBV7-2,TRBJ2-3,NA,CASSAGGGTDTQYF,TGTGCCAGCAGCGCCGGCGGGGGGACAGATACGCAGTATTTT
NA,TRBV15,TRBJ2-1,many,CATSDPGWEQFF,TGTGCCACCTCGGACCCGGGATGGGAGCAGTTCTTC
NA,TRBV28,TRBJ1-5,NA,CASSLQFGSNQPQHF,TGTGCCAGCAGTTTACAGTTTGGGAGCAATCAGCCCCAGCATTTT
NA,TRBV5-4,TRBJ1-4,NA,CASSGPEDEKLFF,TGTGCCAGCAGCGGGCCCGAAGATGAAAAACTGTTTTTT